The 7 T cell receptor beta chains below come from one sample, sequenced in a study of blood T cell repertoires in COVID-19 (dated by TCRdb to the early 2020s). Library preparation was by the immunoSEQ multiplex PCR assay. TCRdb took over this immuneACCESS table, retaining in-frame rearrangements with V and J assigned. Such tables are incomplete; in checked studies, under half of the missing clones stem from an unresolved V gene, and the remainder is unexplained. Here the sample has some 80,000 clones; around nine tenths occur a single time. In total, the top ten clones hold around 7.8% of the sample. Sequenced: peripheral blood. The receptor set was obtained from a man older than 75 with active or convalescent COVID-19.

This chain uses TRBV5-4 with TRBJ2-6; D not resolved. V gave up 5 bases and J gave up 0 bases, with 9 bases separating them. Germline values: CDR1 SGHNT, CDR2 YYREEE (reference sequence). The CDR3 runs to 15 residues. The CDR3 sequence: CASSQTNSGANVLTF. DNA for the CDR3: TGTGCCAGCAGTCAAACAAACTCTGGGGCCAACGTCCTGACTTTC.

The chain is built from TRBV12-5 and TRBJ2-7; the match to TRBD2 covers 13 bases. J was trimmed by 3 bases and V by 10 bases; bases with no gene match: 9. The CDR3 is 15 residues long. From germline, CDR1 is LGHNT and CDR2 FRNRAP. The CDR3 DNA sequence: TGTGCTATTGTACTAGCGGGAGGGAGGTACTACGAGCAGTACGTC. Residues: CAIVLAGGRYYEQYV.

By frequency in the sample, this clone is medium-sized. V and J are TRBV30 and TRBJ1-5; D perhaps matches TRBD1 (5 bases). Trimming cost V 0 bases and J 2 bases, with 17 bases left between them. The germline V gene encodes CDR1 GTSNPN and CDR2 SVGIG (reference sequence). The CDR3 is 17 residues long. CDR3 sequence (DNA): TGTGCCTGGAGTGTACCATGGGGGTGGGAGGGCAATCAGCCCCAGCATTTT. It codes for CAWSVPWGWEGNQPQHF.

The rearrangement uses TRBV13 and TRBJ1-2, with 10 bases fitting TRBD1. J lost 4 bases, V lost 3 bases, and 8 bases had no gene match. Germline CDR1 is PRHDT and CDR2 is FYEKMQ (reference sequence). This CDR3 has 16 amino acids. The CDR3 loop is CASSFRQGAFTYGYTF. In nucleotides, the CDR3 is TGTGCCAGCAGCTTCAGACAGGGGGCGTTCACCTATGGCTACACCTTC.

The chain links TRBV5-6 to TRBJ1-6, with TRBD1 identical over 7 bases. J gave up 7 bases and V 3 bases, and 7 bases lay outside the gene matches. The CDR3 covers 15 residues. Germline lookup yields CDR1 SGHDT and CDR2 YYEEEE. The CDR3: CASSWTDRANSPLHF. CDR3 sequence (DNA): TGTGCCAGCAGCTGGACCGACAGGGCGAATTCACCCCTCCACTTT.

The chain uses TRBV2 and TRBJ1-5; 10 bases match TRBD1. Per germline, CDR1 SNHLY and CDR2 FYNNEI. The CDR3 has 15 residues. V gave up 5 bases and J gave up 0 bases; unmatched junction bases: 1. CDR3 DNA: TGTGCCAGCAGTCGGGACAGGGGTAGCAATCAGCCCCAGCATTTT. The encoded protein is CASSRDRGSNQPQHF.

The chain links TRBV28 to TRBJ1-3; D unclear. CDR3 length: 16 residues. The germline V gene has CDR1 MDHEN and CDR2 SYDVKM. V lost 2 bases, J lost 7 bases, and 18 bases lay in between. Written as DNA, the CDR3 is TGTGCCAGCAGTTTACGCCCCGGTGGAGGTATGAACACCATATATTTT. As protein: CASSLRPGGGMNTIYF.